This record concerns one T cell receptor (beta chain) sequence. Its antigen has not been determined. Library prep was done by the immunoSEQ multiplex PCR assay. The multiplex PCR relied on a mix of 60 forward primers for TCR Vbeta segments and 13 reverse primers for TCR Jbeta segments. The CDR3 region of rearranged TCR beta genes was amplified from genomic DNA with a multiplex PCR assay. On the Illumina HiSeq System, the amplified TCR beta libraries were sequenced as 87-base-pair reads. The source study handled its data this way. A later analysis counted 65 million to 90 million unique TCR beta chains across the 650 to 700 repertoires, and 10 million to 11 million of these chains were shared by at least two donors. A nearest-neighbor algorithm error-corrected the raw reads and collapsed the reads into unique sequences, merging closely related sequences to remove PCR and sequencing errors. To assign V, D and J gene segments, CDR3 sequences were aligned to IMGT reference sequences. Each retained sequence needed at least a six-nucleotide match to both a V gene segment and a J gene segment. Rearrangements were classified as productive when the CDR3 lacked stop codons and remained in frame with V and J, and all other rearrangements were classified as non-productive. Following IMGT convention, CDR3 was defined as the stretch from the second conserved V-encoded cysteine to the conserved J-encoded phenylalanine. Sequences without an unambiguous match to a single V gene segment were excluded from the earlier analysis of approximately 600 of the donors. In an earlier analysis of roughly 600 of the donors, a V segment was called functional when productive rearrangements were above 56.7%, and segregating when the standard deviation between donors exceeded 5%. A statistical classification framework was built for diagnosing cytomegalovirus status from the catalog of TCR beta chain sequences. In a later analysis, TCR nucleotide sequences were compared against IMGT/GENE-DB human TR gene sequences so that V and J genes could be assigned. The TCRdist pipeline was used in a later analysis to assign CDR3 sequences and most-parsimonious VDJ recombination scenarios. A later analysis defined each TCR beta chain by its CDR3 amino acid sequence plus V-gene family, and excluded reads lacking a unique V-gene family. As a way to deal with suspected cross-contamination and a sequencing artifact, a later analysis dropped 450 to 600 nucleotide sequences that were highly shared and had low generation probability. A later analysis calculated a clonal expansion index for each public chain from normalized within-repertoire ranks of inferred template counts. In a later analysis, generation probabilities were computed with a VDJ recombination model fitted to out-of-frame rearrangements, and the resulting probabilities were checked against IGoR. In a later analysis, hypergeometric tests were used to score TCR-TCR, TCR-HLA and TCR-CMV co-occurrence, with a repertoire-size bias correction applied to TCR pairs. In a later analysis, false discovery rates were estimated by permuting HLA or CMV assignments 20 times. In a later analysis, co-occurring TCRs were grouped with DBSCAN, and TCRdist sequence similarity was added when clustering was performed within HLA-allele-positive subsets. Co-occurrence clustering excluded repertoires with fewer than 30,000 or more than 120,000 public chains, plus five with anomalous nucleotide sharing. This is the immuneACCESS table as TCRdb keeps it, with only in-frame sequences that have V and J called. A part of the clones is gone; compared with another copy, unresolved V genes explain less than half, and the rest is unexplained. V and J calls and clone size are copied from that table; D and trimming were computed from the DNA. This sample's listing comprises about 52,000 clones. Clones ranked in the top ten supply approximately 11% of the sample.

The cohort was made up of hundreds of healthy bone marrow donors. Cohort members were all nominally healthy when sampled, although unrecorded immune exposures were likely present. The donor was CMV seropositive and was included in the group of 250 to 300 seropositive cohort members. Every donor gave a peripheral blood sample, and the peripheral blood mononuclear cells from that sample were used for TCR beta sequencing. The Qiagen DNeasy Blood Extraction Kit was used to extract genomic DNA from the blood cell samples. The sample comes from a study of cytomegalovirus exposure and HLA in healthy donors (dated by TCRdb to about 2017). With regard to the full study: An earlier analysis of roughly 500 of the donors reported approximately 260 Gb of sequence data and 100 million to 120 million unique TCR beta sequences obtained from 180 million or so T cells. An early release that covered some 630 HLA-typed donors contained approximately 300 gigabases of sequencing data and tens of millions of unique TCR sequences. In an earlier analysis of 587 of the donors, high-throughput TCR beta sequencing was used to judge whether each TCR beta V gene segment behaved as functional or pseudogenic. Along with the roughly 670-subject first cohort, a separate validation cohort of 120 different subjects was used. Using immunosequencing, the study profiled T cell repertoires from about 610 subjects and related those repertoires to cytomegalovirus serostatus. The study aimed to test whether signatures of past pathogen exposure could be identified by cataloging public T cell receptors. Alongside the repertoire data, information on donor age, sex, ethnicity and CMV serostatus was compiled. Typing coverage differed by locus: A, B, C, DRB1 and DQB1 were typed in about 620-630 donors, DQA1 in 500 to 550, DPA1 in 600 to 610, and DPB1 in roughly 450. Genome-wide SNP genotypes for about three fifths of the roughly 700 donors were used in a later genetic analysis, which treated that subset as a discovery cohort. Among the roughly 400 genotyped donors, approximately 77% belonged to the genetic ancestry cluster associated with self-reported Caucasian donors. Every repertoire in the discovery cohort had been generated on one and the same sequencing platform. Five DR-DQ haplotypes were handled as single units for association and clustering, since linkage in the cohort was strong. Class I and class II HLA loci were covered by the typing at four-digit resolution. Rather than drawing on any new phenotypic data, the later analysis identified candidate immune exposures from TCR beta sequences and the way those sequences occurred across donors. On average, around 200,000 unique TCR beta nucleotide sequences were sequenced per donor among some 430 genotyped donors of the cohort, with 15% to 20% of those sequences being non-productive. A later analysis re-analyzed previously published TCR beta repertoires from 500 to 700 donors and added high-resolution HLA genotyping to study TCR occurrence patterns. High-throughput TCR immunosequencing, statistical association of individual TCRs with disease status, and machine learning were combined to predict cytomegalovirus infection status.

What the work shows at the level of the full study, not this receptor alone: CMV serostatus was the only immune exposure information available for the cohort. In a later genetic analysis, a missense DCLRE1C variant was associated with V-gene and J-gene trimming of TCR beta chains, and the association was replicated in an independent cohort. The study gave a list of about 170 TCR beta chains associated with cytomegalovirus. Presence/absence analyses assumed roughly uniform sequencing depth across donors, an assumption that may not hold. Because some donors lacked HLA typing at each locus, the association tests relied only on the typed subset. A cluster of highly shared sequence variants was judged likely to be a technical artifact of the sequencing pipeline. According to a later analysis, most CMV-associated TCR beta chains appeared to be HLA-restricted, and the HLA associations seemed to be driven largely by CMV exposure. According to the authors, the approach could potentially be generalized to other disease states and immunological phenotypes. Assigning TCR associations to individual alleles was difficult when HLA alleles, especially DR and DQ, strongly co-occurred. Across donors, most TCR sequences were observed very rarely, whereas some public TCRs were present in many individuals. Cytomegalovirus status was reported to be diagnosed by the classifier with high specificity and sensitivity in both the original and validation cohorts. In a later analysis, HLA-associated TCR beta chains were found to be more clonally expanded and to have lower generation probabilities than equally common non-associated chains. In a later analysis, the rate of TCR association differed among HLA loci, with DRB1 alleles having the most associated TCRs and HLA-C alleles having the fewest. A later analysis associated 16,951 TCR beta sequences with specific HLA alleles at a false discovery rate of 0.05. Only TCR beta chains were sequenced in this cohort, and the absence of alpha or paired-chain data limited detectable features. In an earlier analysis of some 500 of the donors, most TCR beta V segments appeared in productive rearrangements about 87% or about 30% of the time, broadly matching IMGT annotations. Correlated functional status among segregating V segments might reflect linkage disequilibrium, but an unknown experimental factor could not be ruled out. A further reported finding was that TCR beta sequences accurately predicted the HLA-A and HLA-B alleles for most subjects in the first cohort. A few of the identified cytomegalovirus-associated TCR beta chains were confirmed in vitro to be specific for cytomegalovirus antigens. Several of the top co-occurrence clusters appeared to be linked to parvovirus B19, influenza, CMV and Epstein-Barr virus, according to a later analysis. Because counts were too low, about 17 rarely observed V segments, including chromosome 9 orphons, were excluded from the earlier analysis of 500 to 700 of the donors. A later genetic analysis reported fewer N-insertions in productive TCRs among donors in an Asian-associated ancestry cluster than the roughly 650-donor mean.

The source of this sequence is a woman aged 45-65 years in good health and CMV-seropositive. The specimen was PBMCs.

The nucleotide sequence is TGTGCCAGCAGTTATATGGGACAGGGGTCTCGAGGCTACACCTTC. Translation gives CASSYMGQGSRGYTF. The rearrangement combines TRBV6-5 with TRBJ1-2, and 10 bases in between align with TRBD1. From the cysteine up to the phenylalanine, the CDR3 has a length of 15 residues. The read is trimmed to its CDR3 DNA, 45 bases read in frame from base 1. Trimming accounts for 3 bases at V and 8 bases at J, while the number of junction bases matched to no gene is 9. For CDR1 and CDR2, the germline V gene lists MNHEY and SVGAGI.